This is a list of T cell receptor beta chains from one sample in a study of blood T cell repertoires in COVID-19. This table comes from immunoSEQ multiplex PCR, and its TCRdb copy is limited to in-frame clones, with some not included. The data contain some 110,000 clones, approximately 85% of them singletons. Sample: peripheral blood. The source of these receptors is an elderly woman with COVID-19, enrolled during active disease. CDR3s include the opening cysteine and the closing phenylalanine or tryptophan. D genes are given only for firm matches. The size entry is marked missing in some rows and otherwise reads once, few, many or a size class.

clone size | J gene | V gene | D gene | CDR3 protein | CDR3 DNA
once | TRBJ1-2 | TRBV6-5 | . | CASRQHGPDGYTF | TGTGCCAGCAGACAACATGGGCCGGATGGCTACACCTTC
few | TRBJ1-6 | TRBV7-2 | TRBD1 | CASSTTGTDNSPLHF | TGTGCCAGCAGCACCACCGGGACAGATAATTCACCCCTCCACTTT
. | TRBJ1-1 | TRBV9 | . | CASSVGASNTEAFF | TGTGCCAGCAGCGTAGGGGCCTCGAACACTGAAGCTTTCTTT
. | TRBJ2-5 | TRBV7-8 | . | CASSPRVGTQYF | TGTGCCAGCAGCCCCCGGGTCGGGACCCAGTACTTC
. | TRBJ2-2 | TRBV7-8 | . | CASSPHPQGYSTGELFF | TGTGCCAGCAGCCCACATCCGCAGGGGTATAGCACCGGGGAGCTGTTTTTT
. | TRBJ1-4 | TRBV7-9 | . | CASSLTDEKLFF | TGTGCCAGCAGCTTAACAGATGAAAAACTGTTTTTT
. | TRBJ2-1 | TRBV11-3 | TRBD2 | CASSFGGGNEQFF | TGTGCCAGCAGCTTTGGGGGGGGAAATGAGCAGTTCTTC
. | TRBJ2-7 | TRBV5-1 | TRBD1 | CASSLEAGGGYEQYF | TGCGCCAGCAGCTTGGAAGCAGGGGGCGGATACGAGCAGTACTTC
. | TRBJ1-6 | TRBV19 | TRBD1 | CASRGQADSPLHF | TGTGCCAGTAGGGGACAGGCGGATTCACCCCTCCACTTT
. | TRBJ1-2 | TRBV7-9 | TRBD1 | CASSSTGDGYTF | TGTGCCAGCAGCTCCACAGGGGATGGCTACACCTTC
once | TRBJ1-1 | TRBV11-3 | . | CASSLLVGTEAFF | TGTGCCAGCAGCTTACTAGTAGGCACTGAAGCTTTCTTT
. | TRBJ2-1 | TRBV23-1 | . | CASSQMLRVKAGNEQFF | TGCGCCAGCAGTCAAATGCTCAGGGTAAAAGCGGGCAATGAGCAGTTCTTC
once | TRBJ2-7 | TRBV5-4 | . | CASSEDKPNFEQYF | TGTGCCAGCAGCGAGGATAAACCGAACTTCGAGCAGTACTTC
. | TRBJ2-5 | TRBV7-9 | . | CASSPPFRRGETQYF | TGTGCCAGCAGCCCCCCCTTTAGGCGCGGGGAGACCCAGTACTTC
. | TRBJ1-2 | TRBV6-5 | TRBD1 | CASSYSGRGSGYTF | TGTGCCAGCAGTTACTCTGGCAGGGGGAGTGGCTACACCTTC
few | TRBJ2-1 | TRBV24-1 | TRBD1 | CATSDSGTGSYNEQFF | TGTGCCACCAGTGATTCCGGGACAGGGTCCTACAATGAGCAGTTCTTC
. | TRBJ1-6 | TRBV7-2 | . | CASSLGRQANSPLHF | TGTGCCAGCAGCTTAGGTCGGCAGGCGAATTCACCCCTCCACTTT
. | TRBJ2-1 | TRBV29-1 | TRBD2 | CSVQAKGGRANEQFF | TGCAGCGTCCAAGCGAAGGGCGGGAGGGCTAATGAGCAGTTCTTC
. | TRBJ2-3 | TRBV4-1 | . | CASSRPGVADTQYF | TGCGCCAGCAGCAGGCCGGGAGTGGCGGATACGCAGTATTTT
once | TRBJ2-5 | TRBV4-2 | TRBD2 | CASSQDPLAGVQETQYF | TGTGCCAGCAGCCAAGATCCCCTAGCGGGAGTCCAAGAGACCCAGTACTTC
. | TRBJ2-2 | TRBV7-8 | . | CASSLGAGPPGELFF | TGTGCCAGCAGCTTAGGGGCAGGGCCTCCCGGGGAGCTGTTTTTT
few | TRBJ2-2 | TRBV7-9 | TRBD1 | CASSMGQGTPGELFF | TGTGCCAGCAGCATGGGACAGGGGACGCCCGGGGAGCTGTTTTTT
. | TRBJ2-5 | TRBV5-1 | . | CASRTAGLLQETQYF | TGCGCCAGCAGAACCGCTGGACTGCTCCAAGAGACCCAGTACTTC
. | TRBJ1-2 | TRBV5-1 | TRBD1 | CASSLTGVPNYGYTF | TGCGCCAGCAGCTTGACAGGGGTACCTAACTATGGCTACACCTTC
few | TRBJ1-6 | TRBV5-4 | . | CASSLEQMNSPLHF | TGTGCCAGCAGCTTGGAACAGATGAATTCACCCCTCCACTTT
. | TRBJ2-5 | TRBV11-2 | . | CASSLSRETQYF | TGTGCCAGCAGCTTAAGTCGGGAGACCCAGTACTTC
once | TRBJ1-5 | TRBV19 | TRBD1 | CASKGQGRVQPQHF | TGTGCCAGTAAGGGACAGGGAAGGGTTCAGCCCCAGCATTTT
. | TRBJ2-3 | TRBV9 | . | CASSVAGSGRQTDTQYF | TGTGCCAGCAGCGTAGCGGGGAGCGGGCGGCAAACAGATACGCAGTATTTT
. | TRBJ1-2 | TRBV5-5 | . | CASSSTGLWGYTF | TGTGCCAGCAGCTCTACAGGGCTTTGGGGCTACACCTTC
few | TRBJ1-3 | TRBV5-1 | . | CASSVRGVGNTIYF | TGCGCCAGCAGCGTTAGGGGCGTTGGAAACACCATATATTTT
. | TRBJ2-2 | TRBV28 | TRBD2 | CASSLAGVGTGELFF | TGTGCCAGCAGTTTAGCGGGAGTGGGCACCGGGGAGCTGTTTTTT